A single sample is the source of the 20 T cell receptor beta chains below, sequenced in a study of shared clonotypes between healthy human individuals (dated by TCRdb to 2020 to 2021). Library preparation used the immunoSEQ multiplex PCR assay. The clones in this table, taken by TCRdb from immuneACCESS, are in-frame only. Not every clone is retained; where verified, under half of the shortfall comes from an unresolved V gene, and the cause of the rest is unknown. This sample has 2 million to 3 million clones in its table, and roughly 93% of those were observed once. The ten largest clonotypes hold roughly 0.39% of the sample. Sequenced input: naive CD4+ T cells from PBMCs. The cell subset or site label corresponds to: CD45RA+ positively selected. All receptors derive from a man aged 18 to 30 in good health. Some clones in this sample may be carry-over from other donors' samples.

About this clone: The sample holds other DNA sequences that translate to the same CDR3. This chain links TRBV6-5 with TRBJ2-7, with D possibly being TRBD1 or TRBD2 (5 bases each). The CDR3 has 13 amino acids. V lost 6 bases, J lost 2 bases, and 11 bases lay in between. CDR1 MNHEY and CDR2 SVGAGI come from the germline V gene. The CDR3 DNA follows: TGTGCCAGCAGACGGGGACGAACCTACGAGCAGTACTTC. It yields the protein CASRRGRTYEQYF.

The chain recombines TRBV28 with TRBJ1-1; D is unresolved. This CDR3 has 14 residues. V was pared by 1 base and J by 2 bases, with 8 bases between. The germline gives CDR1 MDHEN, CDR2 SYDVKM. The CDR3 reads CASSLSWPNTEAFF. CDR3 bases: TGTGCCAGCAGTTTATCTTGGCCAAACACTGAAGCTTTCTTT.

J is TRBJ2-1 and V is TRBV5-1, with D hard to call. The V and J ends lost 4 bases and 4 bases respectively, with 15 bases between them. CDR1 is SGHRS, CDR2 YFSETQ, per germline. CDR3 length: 15 residues. The CDR3 region has the DNA TGCGCCAGCAGCGCTACTTTACCAAGTTACAATGAGCAGTTCTTC. Encoded protein: CASSATLPSYNEQFF.

The V and J genes are TRBV6-5 and TRBJ1-3; a weak D match, TRBD1 (6 bases). The CDR3 extends over 14 amino acids. Trimming pared 6 bases from V and 3 bases from J, leaving 12 bases between. The germline V gene encodes CDR1 MNHEY and CDR2 SVGAGI. CDR3 amino acids: CASRYNRDGNTIYF. CDR3 in DNA: TGTGCCAGCAGATATAACAGGGATGGAAACACCATATATTTT.

The chain joins TRBV6-1 to TRBJ2-3; TRBD2 aligns across 11 bases. Germline CDR1 and CDR2: MNHNS and SASEGT. Unmatched junction bases numbered 4, after V lost 3 bases and J lost 2 bases. The CDR3 totals 16 residues. CDR3 DNA sequence: TGTGCCAGCAGTGACACTAGCGGGGGTTTCACAGATACGCAGTATTTT. It translates to CASSDTSGGFTDTQYF.

The chain is built from TRBV29-1 and TRBJ1-4; maybe TRBD1 (5 bases). CDR3 length: 17 amino acids. The V end was cut by 0 bases, the J end by 4 bases, with 18 bases between. The germline gives CDR1 SQVTM, CDR2 ANQGSEA. CDR3: CSVEDHYATDYNEKLFF. For the CDR3, the DNA is TGCAGCGTTGAAGACCACTATGCGACAGATTATAATGAAAAACTGTTTTTT.

The V and J genes are TRBV4-3 and TRBJ2-7; the match to TRBD1 covers 10 bases. The CDR3 has 17 residues. CDR1 and CDR2 from the germline V gene are LGHNA and YSLEER. V shed 3 bases, J shed 0 bases, and the junction held 8 bases outside the gene matches. CDR3 loop: CASSHVFGTGDSYEQYF. The CDR3 region has the DNA TGCGCCAGCAGCCACGTATTTGGGACAGGGGACTCCTACGAGCAGTACTTC.

On this clone itself: Mismatch with germline at one junction end may stem from a read error. The rearrangement uses TRBV5-1 and TRBJ2-7, with D tentatively TRBD1 (6 bases). Germline V gives CDR1 SGHRS, CDR2 YFSETQ. CDR3 size: 16 residues. In nucleotides, the CDR3 is TGCGCCAACAGCTTGAAAGAAGGGACATTCTCCTACGAGCAGTACTTC. Its translation is CANSLKEGTFSYEQYF.

The J gene is TRBJ1-4, the V gene TRBV5-1; D might be TRBD1 (6 bases). The germline V gene has CDR1 SGHRS and CDR2 YFSETQ. Trimming took 0 bases from V and 7 from J, leaving 19 bases between them. CDR3 size: 17 residues. The CDR3 is CASSLEGGVSSTEKLFF. CDR3 in DNA: TGCGCCAGCAGCTTGGAAGGGGGGGTTTCTTCTACTGAAAAACTGTTTTTT.

Only a few counts were recorded for this clone. The chain is built from TRBV7-2 and TRBJ1-5; no clear D. The V and J ends lost 3 bases and 7 bases respectively, with 10 bases between them. This CDR3 is built from 13 residues. The germline V gene has CDR1 SGHTA and CDR2 FQGNSA. The CDR3 sequence is CASSFAQDQPQHF. The CDR3 DNA reads TGTGCCAGCAGCTTCGCTCAGGACCAGCCCCAGCATTTT.

The chain links TRBV28 to TRBJ2-7; a weak D match, TRBD1 (5 bases). The CDR3 consists of 15 residues. V lost 3 bases and J lost 0, with 12 bases in between. Germline CDR1 is MDHEN and CDR2 is SYDVKM. The CDR3 protein is CASSFRRQRSYEQYF. The DNA for the CDR3 is TGTGCCAGCAGTTTTAGGCGACAGCGCTCCTACGAGCAGTACTTC.

This clone was detected only a few times. The chain has TRBV7-9 and TRBJ1-2; tentative D call: TRBD1 (5 bases). This CDR3 contains 12 residues. CDR1 SEHNR and CDR2 FQNEAQ come from the germline V gene (reference sequence). V dropped 8 bases and J dropped 4 bases, with 11 bases sitting between them. The CDR3: CASARALYGYTF. CDR3 sequence (DNA): TGTGCCAGCGCCAGGGCCCTCTATGGCTACACCTTC.

The chain uses TRBV2 and TRBJ2-5; maybe TRBD2 (5 bases). Trimming took off 8 bases at V and 3 bases at J, with 19 bases between the two ends. The germline V gene encodes CDR1 SNHLY and CDR2 FYNNEI. This CDR3 contains 15 residues. CDR3 sequence: CASLGRRRAEETQYF. For the CDR3, the DNA is TGTGCCAGCCTCGGACGGCGGCGGGCTGAAGAGACCCAGTACTTC.

The chain joins TRBV2 to TRBJ1-4, with 7 bases fitting TRBD1. The germline gives CDR1 SNHLY, CDR2 FYNNEI. The CDR3 has 14 residues. V lost 6 bases and J lost 6; bases outside the gene matches: 7. The CDR3 sequence is CASRDRVLDEKLFF. Here the CDR3 DNA reads TGTGCCAGCAGAGACAGGGTCTTAGATGAAAAACTGTTTTTT.

The chain uses TRBV29-1 and TRBJ2-5; 8 bases align to TRBD1. CDR3 length: 13 amino acids. J was trimmed by 4 bases and V by 5 bases; bases with no gene match: 6. Per germline, CDR1 SQVTM and CDR2 ANQGSEA. CDR3 sequence (DNA): TGCAGCGTTCGAGAGACAGGGGCAGAGACCCAGTACTTC. Translation: CSVRETGAETQYF.

The rearrangement links TRBV5-1 to TRBJ2-3; the match to TRBD1 covers 11 bases. This CDR3 has 20 amino acids. V was clipped by 3 bases and J by 5 bases; unmatched bases: 20. In germline, CDR1 is SGHRS, CDR2 YFSETQ. The CDR3 sequence is CASSSPDRGRSISFVDTQYF. The DNA for the CDR3 is TGCGCCAGCAGCTCACCGGACAGGGGGCGCAGTATCTCTTTCGTAGATACGCAGTATTTT. The whole variable domain, filled in from reference TRBV5-1 and TRBJ2-3, reads KAGVTQTPRYLIKTRGQQVTLSCSPISGHRSVSWYQQTPGQGLQFLFEYFSETQRNKGNFPGRFSGRQFSNSRSEMNVSTLELGDSALYLCASSSPDRGRSISFVDTQYFGPGTRLTVL.

The V and J genes are TRBV6-5 and TRBJ1-2; the match to TRBD1 covers 7 bases. The CDR3 loop spans 14 amino acids. V was pared by 6 bases and J by 6 bases, with 10 bases of the junction left unmatched. CDR1 is MNHEY, CDR2 SVGAGI, per germline. The CDR3 protein is CASSATGNHDGYTF. The CDR3 DNA sequence: TGTGCCAGCAGCGCGACAGGGAACCACGATGGCTACACCTTC.

This rearrangement joins TRBV5-1 to TRBJ2-1, with D unclear. CDR3 length equals 13 residues. The germline V gene has CDR1 SGHRS and CDR2 YFSETQ. Deletions cut 7 bases from V and 5 bases from J, with 13 bases between. CDR3 in amino acids: CASSRSLNNEQFF. CDR3 DNA: TGCGCCAGCTCTCGAAGCCTAAACAATGAGCAGTTCTTC. The entire variable domain, with the rest obtained from reference TRBV5-1 and TRBJ2-1, is as follows: KAGVTQTPRYLIKTRGQQVTLSCSPISGHRSVSWYQQTPGQGLQFLFEYFSETQRNKGNFPGRFSGRQFSNSRSEMNVSTLELGDSALYLCASSRSLNNEQFFGPGTRLTVL.

The chain combines TRBV7-9 with TRBJ1-1; TRBD1 matches 7 bases. Germline CDR1 SEHNR, CDR2 FQNEAQ (reference sequence). The CDR3 covers 14 residues. Trimming took 5 bases from V and 8 from J; bases not matched to a gene: 11. The CDR3 DNA reads TGTGCCAGCAGCGGCGGGACAGCCGCGTGGGAAGCTTTCTTT. Amino acids: CASSGGTAAWEAFF.

The chain employs TRBV2 and TRBJ2-4; 8 nucleotides line up with TRBD1. V shed 6 bases and J 8 bases; nucleotides not matched to a gene: 9. The CDR3 runs 14 residues. Germline lookup yields CDR1 SNHLY and CDR2 FYNNEI. The CDR3 bases are TGTGCCAGCAGGGAACTGACAGGGGCGGACATTCAGTACTTC. This gives the protein CASRELTGADIQYF.